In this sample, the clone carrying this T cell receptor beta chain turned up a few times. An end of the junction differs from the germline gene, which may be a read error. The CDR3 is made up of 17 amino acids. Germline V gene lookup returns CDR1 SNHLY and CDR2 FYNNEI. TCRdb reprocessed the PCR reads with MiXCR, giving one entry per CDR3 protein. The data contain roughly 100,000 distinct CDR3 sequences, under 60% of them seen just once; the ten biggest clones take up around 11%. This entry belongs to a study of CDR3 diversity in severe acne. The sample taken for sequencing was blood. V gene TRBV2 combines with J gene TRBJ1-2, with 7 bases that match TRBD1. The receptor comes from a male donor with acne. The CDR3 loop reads CAISESDRDAVNYGYTF. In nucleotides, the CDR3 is TGTGCCATCAGTGAGTCCGACAGGGACGCCGTCAACTATGGCTACACCTTC. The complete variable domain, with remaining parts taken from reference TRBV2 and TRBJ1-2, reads EPEVTQTPSHQVTQMGQEVILRCVPISNHLYFYWYRQILGQKVEFLVSFYNNEISEKSEIFDDQFSVERPDGSNFTLKIRSTKLEDSAMYFCAISESDRDAVNYGYTFGSGTRLTVV.